This TCR beta chain was captured by sequencing in a study of spatial heterogeneity in lung cancer. About the study: Averaged across combinations, each unique TCR and UMI pairing appeared more than ten times in raw reads, which were uncorrected.

The time point is: sample taken at primary tumor resection. Sequencing covered unsorted whole RNA taken from tumor, nontumor lung or frozen PBMC. Samples came from 65 to 75 TRACERx patients with untreated early-stage lung cancer. As regards this clonotype: Its antigen is not identified.

In the library, each TCR cDNA molecule bore its own unique molecular identifier. TCRdb reprocessed the 5' RACE reads via MiXCR and lists one record per CDR3 protein. The repertoire holds tens of thousands of distinct CDR3 sequences, with around 12% as singletons. The V gene's germline CDR1 is SGHTA and CDR2 FQGNSA. CDR3 size: 15 residues. The V end lost 10 bases, the J end lost 3 bases, and 19 bases lay between the germline ends. Study outcomes and limitations: Detection of ubiquitous tumor TCRs in blood was higher at resection than follow-up.

The sample consisted of PBMCs, taken at surgery. The clonotype was recovered from a male donor with early-stage non-small cell lung cancer. The rearrangement uses TRBV7-2 and TRBJ1-5, with D possibly TRBD1 on 5 matching bases. The CDR3 spells CATTRDGLYNQPQHF. The DNA of the CDR3 is TGTGCCACGACCCGGGACGGACTGTACAATCAGCCCCAGCATTTT. The whole variable domain, filled in from reference TRBV7-2 and TRBJ1-5, reads GAGVSQSPSNKVTEKGKDVELRCDPISGHTALYWYRQSLGQGLEFLIYFQGNSAPDKSGLPSDRFSAERTGGSVSTLTIQRTQQEDSAVYLCATTRDGLYNQPQHFGDGTRLSIL.